The rows below give T cell receptor beta chains drawn from one sample of a study of T-cell reconstitution after alpha-beta-depleted transplantation in children. TCRdb redid the calling of the PCR reads with MiXCR, one entry per CDR3 protein. The sample carries fewer than 550,000 distinct CDR3 sequences, about 17% recorded once. The sample consisted of PBMCs, mostly from graft donor cells, taken 360 days after TCRalphabeta/CD19-depleted stem cell transplant. These receptors came from a boy less than two years old who had a stem cell transplant for Wiskott-Aldrich syndrome, so the T cells may come from the graft donor. CDR3s include the opening cysteine and the closing phenylalanine or tryptophan. The order of the fields is J gene, CDR3 length, V gene, clone size, D gene, CDR3 DNA, CDR3 protein. A D gene is named only where the DNA matches it firmly. The size entry is marked missing in some rows and otherwise reads once, few, many or a size class.

>TRBJ2-2|16|TRBV12-3/TRBV12-4|many|NA
TGTGCCAGCAGCCGCGGGACAGCTCTGAACACCGGGGAGCTGTTTTTT
CASSRGTALNTGELFF
>TRBJ2-1|15|TRBV12-3/TRBV12-4|NA|NA
TGTGCCAGCAGTTTGAGGCAAGCGGACTACAATGAGCAGTTCTTC
CASSLRQADYNEQFF
>TRBJ2-7|12|TRBV29-1|NA|NA
TGCAGCGTTAGGGGCAGGGTGGGAGAGCAGTACTTC
CSVRGRVGEQYF
>TRBJ2-3|17|TRBV29-1|NA|NA
TGCAGCGCCCGAAGGGCCGGGAGCCGAATTGCCGTGGAAACGCAGTATTTT
CSARRAGSRIAVETQYF
>TRBJ2-1|14|TRBV5-1|NA|TRBD2
TGCGCCAGCAGCTTGGTCCCTAGCGGTAATGAGCAGTTCTTC
CASSLVPSGNEQFF
>TRBJ2-7|13|TRBV10-1|NA|NA
TGCGCCAGCAGACAATCCACCCTTGGAGAGCAGTACTTC
CASRQSTLGEQYF
>TRBJ1-1|13|TRBV28|NA|NA
TGTGCCAGCAGTGTCCCAGGGCGCACTGAAGCTTTCTTT
CASSVPGRTEAFF
>TRBJ1-2|10|TRBV20-1|NA|NA
TGCAGTGCTAGTGGGGATGGCTACACCTTC
CSASGDGYTF
>TRBJ2-3|14|TRBV10-1|few|TRBD2
TGCGCCAGCAGTGGCGGGAGGGTCACAGATACGCAGTATTTT
CASSGGRVTDTQYF
>TRBJ2-1|17|TRBV10-3|NA|TRBD2
TGTGCCATCAGTGAAATTGTATCGGGAGGGCCCTACAATGAGCAGTTCTTC
CAISEIVSGGPYNEQFF
>TRBJ1-2|11|TRBV12-3/TRBV12-4|few|NA
TGTGCCAGCACCTCTGGTGGGGGCTACACCTTC
CASTSGGGYTF
>TRBJ2-5|14|TRBV24-1|few|NA
TGTGCCACCAGTCCCAGAGGAACCCAAGAGACCCAGTACTTC
CATSPRGTQETQYF
>TRBJ2-7|13|TRBV20-1|NA|NA
TGCAGTGCTCCGCGGGGCGGTGGCTACGAGCAGTACTTC
CSAPRGGGYEQYF
>TRBJ2-2|15|TRBV7-2|few|NA
TGTGCCAGCAGCCCAGCCGGGTTAGTCACCGGGGAGCTGTTTTTT
CASSPAGLVTGELFF
>TRBJ2-7|18|TRBV5-1|few|TRBD1
TGCGCCAGCAGCTTGTTTACCCCAACTATAGACAGGGGCTACGAGCAGTACTTC
CASSLFTPTIDRGYEQYF
>TRBJ1-1|15|TRBV7-2|NA|NA
TGTGCCAGCAGCCCCTGGGTTCGTAGGGCCACTGAAGCTTTCTTT
CASSPWVRRATEAFF